This entry is about one T cell receptor beta chain. The antigen is unknown. The sample comes from a study of radiotherapy plus CTLA-4 blockade in lung cancer. Turning to the study itself: There were objective responses in approximately 20% of patients, and around 30% had disease control. Findings of the study overall: The authors reported that early blood T cell clone dynamics, with interferon-beta, best predicted response. In blood, after radiotherapy plus ipilimumab, tumor-derived TCR clones expanded.

Focal radiation was given together with CTLA-4 blockade (ipilimumab) to patients with chemo-refractory metastatic non-small-cell lung cancer. Data came from immunoSEQ multiplex PCR; TCRdb stores just in-frame clones and leaves some out. The table shows under 100,000 clones, with about 85% occurring only once. This material consisted of peripheral blood, taken from a patient treated with radiotherapy plus ipilimumab. The sequence came from a human donor with non-small cell lung cancer that progressed on radiotherapy plus ipilimumab.

The CDR3 coding sequence is TGTGCCAGCAGCTCGGGGGGGCCTGGGGCCAACGTCCTGACTTTC. Protein product: CASSSGGPGANVLTF. V and J are TRBV5-4 and TRBJ2-6; 8 bases are shared with TRBD2. This CDR3 region has 15 residues. Germline CDR1 SGHNT, CDR2 YYREEE (reference sequence). V shed 3 bases, J shed 2 bases, and the junction held 1 base outside the gene matches.